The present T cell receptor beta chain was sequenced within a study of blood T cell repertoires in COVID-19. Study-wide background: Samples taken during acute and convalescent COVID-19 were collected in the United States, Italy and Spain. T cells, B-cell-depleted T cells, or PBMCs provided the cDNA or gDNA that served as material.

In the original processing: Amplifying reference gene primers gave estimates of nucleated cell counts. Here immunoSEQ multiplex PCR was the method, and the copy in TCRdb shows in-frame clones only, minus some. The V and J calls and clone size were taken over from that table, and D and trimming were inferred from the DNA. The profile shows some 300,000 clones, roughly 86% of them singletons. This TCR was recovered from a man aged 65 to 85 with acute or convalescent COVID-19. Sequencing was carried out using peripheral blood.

The CDR3: CASSRTGSRQETQYF. In nucleotides, the CDR3 is TGTGCCAGCAGCCGCACAGGGAGTAGACAAGAGACCCAGTACTTC. The genes are TRBV7-9 and TRBJ2-5, with D possibly matching TRBD1 (6 bases). V was clipped by 5 bases and J by 2 bases, with 15 bases between them. This CDR3 spans 15 amino acids. CDR1 and CDR2 (germline): SEHNR, FQNEAQ (reference sequence).